This is a list of T cell receptor beta chains from one sample in a study of blood T cell repertoires in COVID-19. Measured with immunoSEQ multiplex PCR; TCRdb has only the in-frame clones, and not every one. The repertoire consists of approximately 280,000 clones, with more than 80% occurring once and the leading ten covering roughly 6.8%. Sequencing input: peripheral blood. The source of these receptors is a young woman with COVID-19, enrolled during active disease. CDR3s include the opening cysteine and the closing phenylalanine or tryptophan. The D gene is left open where the match is weak. Part of the rows lack a size; the others show once, few, many or a class for expanded clones.

size: NA; V: TRBV28; J: TRBJ1-4; D: NA; DNA: TGTGCCAGCAGCCCCCCCGCGGCTTATGAAAAACTGTTTTTT; CDR3: CASSPPAAYEKLFF
size: NA; V: TRBV11-2; J: TRBJ1-2; D: NA; DNA: TGTGCCAGCAGCTCTCGGGGGGAAGCTAACTATGGCTACACCTTC; CDR3: CASSSRGEANYGYTF
size: NA; V: TRBV4-1; J: TRBJ2-7; D: TRBD2; DNA: TGCGCCAGCAGCCCAGGACTAGCGGGAGGTTACTACGAGCAGTACTTC; CDR3: CASSPGLAGGYYEQYF
size: NA; V: TRBV28; J: TRBJ1-1; D: NA; DNA: TGTGCCAGCAGTCCCCCAGCCACGGGTGCCACTGAAGCTTTCTTT; CDR3: CASSPPATGATEAFF
size: many; V: TRBV5-4; J: TRBJ2-7; D: TRBD2; DNA: TGTGCCAGCAGCCGGCAGGGCGGGAGTACTTCCTACGAGCAGTACTTC; CDR3: CASSRQGGSTSYEQYF
size: once; V: TRBV2; J: TRBJ2-5; D: NA; DNA: TGTGCCAGCAGGAGGACATTTGGGGAGACCCAGTACTTC; CDR3: CASRRTFGETQYF
size: NA; V: TRBV5-6; J: TRBJ1-5; D: TRBD1; DNA: TGTGCCAGCAGCTCCGGGACAGGGTCGGTTAATCAGCCCCAGCATTTT; CDR3: CASSSGTGSVNQPQHF
size: NA; V: TRBV7-2; J: TRBJ1-1; D: TRBD1; DNA: TGTGCCAGCAGCTTAAGGGAAACAGGGGCCGGGACCTCGAACACTGAAGCTTTCTTT; CDR3: CASSLRETGAGTSNTEAFF
size: NA; V: TRBV2; J: TRBJ2-1; D: NA; DNA: TGTGCCAGCAGTGAAGCAGGGACTTTTGATGAGCAGTTCTTC; CDR3: CASSEAGTFDEQFF
size: NA; V: TRBV6-2/TRBV6-3; J: TRBJ2-3; D: NA; DNA: TGTGCCTCCAGCCGGGGGCTCACGCTAGATACGCAGTATTTT; CDR3: CASSRGLTLDTQYF
size: NA; V: TRBV4-1; J: TRBJ1-1; D: TRBD1; DNA: TGCGCCAGCAGCTTTTGGGGGACAGGGGGCGTGGAAGCTTTCTTT; CDR3: CASSFWGTGGVEAFF
size: NA; V: TRBV29-1; J: TRBJ2-7; D: TRBD2; DNA: TGCAGCAGGACTAGCGGGTTTTCCTACGAGCAGTACTTC; CDR3: CSRTSGFSYEQYF
size: NA; V: TRBV5-4; J: TRBJ2-1; D: NA; DNA: TGTGCCAGTTCCCGGGGGATCTCCTACAATGAGCAGTTCTTC; CDR3: CASSRGISYNEQFF
size: NA; V: TRBV5-1; J: TRBJ2-3; D: TRBD2; DNA: TGCGCCAGCAGCTTGGAAGCGGGAACAGATACGCAGTATTTT; CDR3: CASSLEAGTDTQYF
size: few; V: TRBV2; J: TRBJ2-7; D: TRBD1; DNA: TGTGCCAGCAGTGAAGGGACAGGGCGATGGGAGTACTTC; CDR3: CASSEGTGRWEYF
size: NA; V: TRBV19; J: TRBJ1-5; D: NA; DNA: TGTGCCAGTAGTATAGATCAAGGCGGATCAAGGCCCCAGCATTTT; CDR3: CASSIDQGGSRPQHF
size: NA; V: TRBV10-3; J: TRBJ2-5; D: TRBD1; DNA: TGTGCCATCAGAAGGACAGGGCTACAAGAGACCCAGTACTTC; CDR3: CAIRRTGLQETQYF
size: NA; V: TRBV25-1; J: TRBJ1-1; D: NA; DNA: TGTGCCAGCAGAGAGACAGGTGAAGCTTTCTTT; CDR3: CASRETGEAFF
size: NA; V: TRBV5-1; J: TRBJ2-7; D: NA; DNA: TGCGCCAGCAGCCTATTTAGCCCCTACGAGCAGTACTTC; CDR3: CASSLFSPYEQYF
size: NA; V: TRBV5-4; J: TRBJ2-7; D: NA; DNA: TGTGCCAGCAGCTTGGTACAGGCCGCTTCTTACGAGCAGTACTTC; CDR3: CASSLVQAASYEQYF
size: NA; V: TRBV5-4; J: TRBJ2-1; D: NA; DNA: TGTGCCAGCAGCCCCGATTTAGCGGTAGCCCCCAATGAGCAGTTCTTC; CDR3: CASSPDLAVAPNEQFF
size: NA; V: TRBV28; J: TRBJ2-7; D: TRBD1; DNA: TGTGCCACCGGGACAGACTCCTACGAGCAGTACTTC; CDR3: CATGTDSYEQYF
size: NA; V: TRBV4-1; J: TRBJ1-1; D: NA; DNA: TGCGCCAGCAGCCGCTCGGGAGGGCGGGTCACTGAAGCTTTCTTT; CDR3: CASSRSGGRVTEAFF
size: NA; V: TRBV12-5; J: TRBJ1-6; D: TRBD1; DNA: TGTGCTAGTGGTTATACAGGGGGCGGAAATTCACCCCTCCACTTT; CDR3: CASGYTGGGNSPLHF
size: once; V: TRBV6-5; J: TRBJ1-1; D: TRBD1; DNA: TGTGCCAGCATTCGGACAGGGGCGAACACTGAAGCTTTCTTT; CDR3: CASIRTGANTEAFF
size: NA; V: TRBV19; J: TRBJ2-7; D: NA; DNA: TGTGCCAGTAGTGAGGGACTGCCAGGCGAGCAGTACTTC; CDR3: CASSEGLPGEQYF
size: NA; V: TRBV4-1; J: TRBJ1-2; D: NA; DNA: TGCGCCAGCAGCCAAGATCTAGGGACACTCTATGGCTACACCTTC; CDR3: CASSQDLGTLYGYTF
size: NA; V: TRBV9; J: TRBJ2-7; D: NA; DNA: TGTGCCAGCAGCTTGTCTTACGAGCAGTACTTC; CDR3: CASSLSYEQYF
size: NA; V: TRBV6-2/TRBV6-3; J: TRBJ2-2; D: TRBD1; DNA: TGTGCCAGCAGTTATTCCGGGACAGCGACCGGGGAGCTGTTTTTT; CDR3: CASSYSGTATGELFF
size: NA; V: TRBV27; J: TRBJ1-6; D: TRBD1; DNA: TGTGCCAGCAGTTCCTATACAGGGGGTCCCCTCCACTTT; CDR3: CASSSYTGGPLHF
size: NA; V: TRBV10-3; J: TRBJ2-3; D: TRBD2; DNA: TGTGCCATCAGTGAGTCGCCGGGAGGGTACACAGATACGCAGTATTTT; CDR3: CAISESPGGYTDTQYF
size: NA; V: TRBV10-3; J: TRBJ1-1; D: NA; DNA: TGTGCCATCAGTAGCCCCGGGACATCGAACACTGAAGCTTTCTTT; CDR3: CAISSPGTSNTEAFF
size: NA; V: TRBV3-1/TRBV3-2; J: TRBJ1-1; D: NA; DNA: TGTGCCAGCAGGCCCGGGGGCGGGGGATCGGGAGCTTTCTTT; CDR3: CASRPGGGGSGAFF
size: NA; V: TRBV4-1; J: TRBJ1-1; D: TRBD1; DNA: TGCGCCAGCAGCCACCTGGACAGGGAGGGCACTGAAGCTTTCTTT; CDR3: CASSHLDREGTEAFF
size: NA; V: TRBV7-9; J: TRBJ2-2; D: NA; DNA: TGTGCCAGCAGCATGACACAGAACACCGGGGAGCTGTTTTTT; CDR3: CASSMTQNTGELFF
size: NA; V: TRBV11-2; J: TRBJ2-1; D: NA; DNA: TGTGCCAGCAGCTTAGCCCAAAATGAGCAGTTCTTC; CDR3: CASSLAQNEQFF
size: NA; V: TRBV3-1/TRBV3-2; J: TRBJ1-3; D: NA; DNA: TGTGCCAGCAGCCAAGATAGTCTCCACAGCAGCTCTGGAAACACCATATATTTT; CDR3: CASSQDSLHSSSGNTIYF
size: NA; V: TRBV2; J: TRBJ2-3; D: NA; DNA: TGTGCCAGCAGTGAAGAACAGCTCCACGTTACGCAGTATTTT; CDR3: CASSEEQLHVTQYF
size: NA; V: TRBV6-5; J: TRBJ1-2; D: TRBD1; DNA: TGTGCCAGCAGTTGGGGGGACAGGGGCCGCTACACCTTC; CDR3: CASSWGDRGRYTF
size: NA; V: TRBV19; J: TRBJ2-7; D: TRBD1; DNA: TGTGCCAGTAGTAGGGACAGGGGCTACGAGCAGTACTTC; CDR3: CASSRDRGYEQYF
size: NA; V: TRBV6-5; J: TRBJ1-2; D: TRBD1; DNA: TGTGCCAGCAGCCAGTTCGGACAGGGCTATGGCTACACCTTC; CDR3: CASSQFGQGYGYTF
size: once; V: TRBV27; J: TRBJ1-5; D: NA; DNA: TGTGCCAGCAGTCCCCAAGGACATTTTAGCAATCAGCCCCAGCATTTT; CDR3: CASSPQGHFSNQPQHF
size: NA; V: TRBV28; J: TRBJ1-4; D: NA; DNA: TGTGCCAGCAGGGCCAGAAAGGGAGGGATAGAAAAACTGTTTTTT; CDR3: CASRARKGGIEKLFF
size: NA; V: TRBV28; J: TRBJ1-5; D: NA; DNA: TGTGCCAGCAGTTCGAGTAGCAATCAGCCCCAGCATTTT; CDR3: CASSSSSNQPQHF
size: NA; V: TRBV2; J: TRBJ2-3; D: TRBD2; DNA: TGTGCCAGCAGTCCTTCTAGCGGGACTACAGATACGCAGTATTTT; CDR3: CASSPSSGTTDTQYF
size: NA; V: TRBV9; J: TRBJ1-1; D: NA; DNA: TGTGCCAGCAGCACCGACCCCCGGGGCACTGAAGCTTTCTTT; CDR3: CASSTDPRGTEAFF
size: NA; V: TRBV19; J: TRBJ2-1; D: TRBD2; DNA: TGTGCCAGTAGTCCTCGGACTAGCGGGATGGGTGAGCAGTTCTTC; CDR3: CASSPRTSGMGEQFF
size: NA; V: TRBV5-1; J: TRBJ1-4; D: NA; DNA: TGCGCCAGCAGCCACGCCTGGCCAGGGCGCCTTGCAACTAATGAAAAACTGTTTTTT; CDR3: CASSHAWPGRLATNEKLFF
size: few; V: TRBV27; J: TRBJ1-1; D: NA; DNA: TGTGCCAGCAGCAGGACAGTATACACTGAAGCTTTCTTT; CDR3: CASSRTVYTEAFF
size: NA; V: TRBV6-6; J: TRBJ2-2; D: TRBD1; DNA: TGTGCCAGCAGGTGGACAGGGGGCATCACCGGGGAGCTGTTTTTT; CDR3: CASRWTGGITGELFF
size: NA; V: TRBV12-3/TRBV12-4; J: TRBJ1-1; D: NA; DNA: TGTGCCAGCAGTTTACTCAACACTGAAGCTTTCTTT; CDR3: CASSLLNTEAFF
size: NA; V: TRBV24-1; J: TRBJ2-7; D: NA; DNA: TGTGCCACCAGCCAGGGGGGCGAGCAGTACTTC; CDR3: CATSQGGEQYF
size: NA; V: TRBV6-6; J: TRBJ1-1; D: TRBD1; DNA: TGTGCCAGCAGTTACACAGGGGGCGGGAGCACTGAAGCTTTCTTT; CDR3: CASSYTGGGSTEAFF
size: NA; V: TRBV7-8; J: TRBJ1-2; D: TRBD1; DNA: TGTGCCAGCAGTTTAAACAGGGGATCGGGCTATGGCTACACCTTC; CDR3: CASSLNRGSGYGYTF
size: NA; V: TRBV5-6; J: TRBJ2-2; D: NA; DNA: TGTGCCAGCAGCTTGCCAGGCCTTGCGAACACCGGGGAGCTGTTTTTT; CDR3: CASSLPGLANTGELFF
size: NA; V: TRBV6-6; J: TRBJ2-7; D: NA; DNA: TGTGCCAGCAGTTACAGGGGCACCTACGAGCAGTACTTC; CDR3: CASSYRGTYEQYF
size: NA; V: TRBV5-6; J: TRBJ1-6; D: TRBD1; DNA: TGTGCCAGCAGCCGAGGACAGGGGGCCTCCTATAATTCACCCCTCCACTTT; CDR3: CASSRGQGASYNSPLHF
size: once; V: TRBV7-3; J: TRBJ1-1; D: NA; DNA: TGTGCCAGCAGCTTAGGTTCCAGTAAGAACACTGAAGCTTTCTTT; CDR3: CASSLGSSKNTEAFF